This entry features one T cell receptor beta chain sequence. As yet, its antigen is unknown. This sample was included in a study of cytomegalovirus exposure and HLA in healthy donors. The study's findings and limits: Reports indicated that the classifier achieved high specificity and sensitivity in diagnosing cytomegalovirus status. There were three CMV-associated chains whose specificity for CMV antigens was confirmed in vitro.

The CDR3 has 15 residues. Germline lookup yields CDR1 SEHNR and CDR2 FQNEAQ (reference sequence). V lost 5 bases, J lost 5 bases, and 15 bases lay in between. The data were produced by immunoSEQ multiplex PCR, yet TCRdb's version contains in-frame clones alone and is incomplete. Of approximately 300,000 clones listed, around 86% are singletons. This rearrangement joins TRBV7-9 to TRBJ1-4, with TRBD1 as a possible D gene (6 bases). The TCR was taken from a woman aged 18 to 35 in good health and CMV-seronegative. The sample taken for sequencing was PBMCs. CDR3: CASSTRPGDNEKLFF. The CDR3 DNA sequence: TGTGCCAGCAGCACCCGCCCAGGGGACAATGAAAAACTGTTTTTT.